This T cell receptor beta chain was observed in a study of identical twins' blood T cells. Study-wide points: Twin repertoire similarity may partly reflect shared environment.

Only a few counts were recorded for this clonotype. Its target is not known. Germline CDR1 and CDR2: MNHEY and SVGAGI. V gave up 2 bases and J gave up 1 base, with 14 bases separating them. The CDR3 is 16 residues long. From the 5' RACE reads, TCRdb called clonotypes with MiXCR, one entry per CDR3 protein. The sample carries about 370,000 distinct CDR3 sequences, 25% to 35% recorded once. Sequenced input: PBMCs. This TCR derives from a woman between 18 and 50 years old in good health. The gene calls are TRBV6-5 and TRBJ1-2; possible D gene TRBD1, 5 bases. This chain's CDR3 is CASSYGLRDFNYGYTF. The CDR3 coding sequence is TGTGCCAGCAGTTACGGTCTACGGGACTTTAACTATGGCTACACCTTC.